The rows below give T cell receptor beta chains drawn from one sample of a study of early T cells in non-severe SARS-CoV-2 infection. TCRdb re-called the 5' RACE reads with MiXCR, one entry per CDR3 protein. The sample records about 77,000 distinct CDR3 sequences, around 8.7% being singletons. The sample taken for sequencing was whole blood. The receptors derive from an adult who was a healthcare worker with PCR-confirmed SARS-CoV-2 infection or an uninfected control (not recorded which). Each CDR3 is given with its conserved first and last residue. Each record gives: clone size, V gene, J gene, D gene, CDR3 protein, CDR3 DNA. The D gene is left open where the match is weak. The listing skips clone size in some rows; elsewhere it reads once, few, many or a size class.

abundance: .
v_gene: TRBV12-3/TRBV12-4
j_gene: TRBJ2-2
d_gene: .
CDR3aa: CASYREAGGELFF
CDR3nt: TGTGCCAGCTACAGGGAGGCGGGCGGGGAGCTGTTTTTT

abundance: .
v_gene: TRBV3-1
j_gene: TRBJ2-3
d_gene: .
CDR3aa: CATQNVDTQYF
CDR3nt: TGTGCCACGCAGAACGTGGATACGCAGTATTTT

abundance: .
v_gene: TRBV6-1
j_gene: TRBJ2-7
d_gene: .
CDR3aa: CASSGGSAYEQYF
CDR3nt: TGTGCCAGCAGTGGTGGGAGCGCCTACGAGCAGTACTTC

abundance: many
v_gene: TRBV15
j_gene: TRBJ2-3
d_gene: .
CDR3aa: CATSRGNPDTQYF
CDR3nt: TGTGCCACCAGCAGAGGTAACCCAGATACGCAGTATTTT

abundance: .
v_gene: TRBV6-2/TRBV6-3
j_gene: TRBJ1-2
d_gene: .
CDR3aa: CASKETANYGYTF
CDR3nt: TGTGCCAGCAAAGAGACGGCGAACTATGGCTACACCTTC

abundance: many
v_gene: TRBV23-1
j_gene: TRBJ2-1
d_gene: .
CDR3aa: CASSLTELRGNNEQFF
CDR3nt: TGCGCCAGCAGTCTTACGGAGTTGAGGGGGAACAATGAGCAGTTCTTC

abundance: many
v_gene: TRBV11-2
j_gene: TRBJ2-5
d_gene: TRBD1
CDR3aa: CASSLDSVTGASFETQYF
CDR3nt: TGTGCCAGCAGCTTAGATTCGGTGACAGGGGCCAGTTTCGAGACCCAGTACTTC

abundance: many
v_gene: TRBV4-2
j_gene: TRBJ1-2
d_gene: .
CDR3aa: CASSQDNSGLPRGYTF
CDR3nt: TGTGCCAGCAGCCAAGATAATTCAGGACTCCCTCGCGGCTACACCTTC

abundance: many
v_gene: TRBV7-9
j_gene: TRBJ1-1
d_gene: .
CDR3aa: CASSRGQGAFF
CDR3nt: TGTGCCAGCAGCCGTGGGCAAGGAGCTTTCTTT

abundance: many
v_gene: TRBV7-9
j_gene: TRBJ2-5
d_gene: TRBD2
CDR3aa: CASHKLASQETQYF
CDR3nt: TGTGCCAGCCACAAACTAGCGAGTCAAGAGACCCAGTACTTC

abundance: many
v_gene: TRBV28
j_gene: TRBJ1-6
d_gene: .
CDR3aa: CASSLARGNSPLHF
CDR3nt: TGTGCCAGCAGTTTAGCTAGGGGGAATTCACCCCTCCACTTT

abundance: once
v_gene: TRBV4-1
j_gene: TRBJ1-6
d_gene: .
CDR3aa: CASSQVHGNSPLHF
CDR3nt: TGCGCCAGCAGCCAAGTCCATGGGAATTCACCCCTCCACTTT

abundance: .
v_gene: TRBV6-2/TRBV6-3
j_gene: TRBJ2-1
d_gene: TRBD2
CDR3aa: CASTAGTSGKVDEQFF
CDR3nt: TGTGCCAGCACGGCCGGGACTAGCGGGAAGGTAGATGAGCAGTTCTTC

abundance: few
v_gene: TRBV9
j_gene: TRBJ2-7
d_gene: .
CDR3aa: CASSAGPGGGSYEQYF
CDR3nt: TGTGCCAGCAGCGCCGGGCCGGGCGGAGGCTCCTACGAGCAGTACTTC

abundance: few
v_gene: TRBV3-1
j_gene: TRBJ2-2
d_gene: .
CDR3aa: CASSTISGSLNTGELFF
CDR3nt: TGTGCCAGCAGTACAATATCGGGCAGCCTGAACACCGGGGAGCTGTTTTTT

abundance: many
v_gene: TRBV7-2
j_gene: TRBJ1-5
d_gene: .
CDR3aa: CASSRSRVNQPQHF
CDR3nt: TGTGCCAGCAGCCGTTCCAGGGTCAATCAGCCCCAGCATTTT

abundance: .
v_gene: TRBV5-4
j_gene: TRBJ2-3
d_gene: .
CDR3aa: CASSGGGLTTDTQYF
CDR3nt: TGTGCCAGCAGCGGGGGGGGCCTGACGACAGATACGCAGTATTTT

abundance: many
v_gene: TRBV28
j_gene: TRBJ1-5
d_gene: .
CDR3aa: CASSPIGTENQPQHF
CDR3nt: TGTGCCAGCAGTCCGATTGGCACAGAGAATCAGCCCCAGCATTTT

abundance: many
v_gene: TRBV20-1
j_gene: TRBJ1-5
d_gene: TRBD1
CDR3aa: CSARGGTGRDQPQHF
CDR3nt: TGCAGTGCTAGAGGGGGGACAGGGAGGGATCAGCCCCAGCATTTT

abundance: .
v_gene: TRBV23-1
j_gene: TRBJ1-2
d_gene: .
CDR3aa: CASSQSRGGDGPEYGYTF
CDR3nt: TGCGCCAGCAGTCAATCGAGGGGAGGAGATGGGCCTGAATATGGCTACACCTTC

abundance: many
v_gene: TRBV5-1
j_gene: TRBJ2-1
d_gene: .
CDR3aa: CASSLTSINEQFF
CDR3nt: TGCGCCAGCAGCCTGACTAGTATCAATGAGCAGTTCTTC

abundance: many
v_gene: TRBV7-2
j_gene: TRBJ2-3
d_gene: .
CDR3aa: CASSLGGAADTQYF
CDR3nt: TGTGCCAGCAGCTTGGGGGGGGCTGCAGATACGCAGTATTTT

abundance: .
v_gene: TRBV4-1
j_gene: TRBJ2-7
d_gene: .
CDR3aa: CASSQEGPSPYYEQYF
CDR3nt: TGCGCCAGCAGCCAAGAGGGACCGTCTCCCTACTACGAGCAGTACTTC

abundance: many
v_gene: TRBV28
j_gene: TRBJ2-3
d_gene: TRBD2
CDR3aa: CASSLILAGVLDTQYF
CDR3nt: TGTGCCAGCAGTTTAATCCTAGCGGGAGTTCTAGATACGCAGTATTTT

abundance: many
v_gene: TRBV27
j_gene: TRBJ1-1
d_gene: TRBD1
CDR3aa: CASRPRTGGTEAFF
CDR3nt: TGTGCCAGCAGACCCCGGACAGGCGGCACTGAAGCTTTCTTT

abundance: many
v_gene: TRBV25-1
j_gene: TRBJ2-2
d_gene: .
CDR3aa: CASSRPNTGELFF
CDR3nt: TGTGCCAGCAGTCGACCCAACACCGGGGAGCTGTTTTTT

abundance: .
v_gene: TRBV9
j_gene: TRBJ1-1
d_gene: .
CDR3aa: CASSVGAAGVDTEAFF
CDR3nt: TGTGCCAGCAGCGTAGGAGCGGCGGGGGTTGACACTGAAGCTTTCTTT

abundance: many
v_gene: TRBV7-9
j_gene: TRBJ2-7
d_gene: .
CDR3aa: CASSLEPRGRQAGGQYF
CDR3nt: TGTGCCAGCAGCTTAGAGCCCAGGGGAAGACAGGCCGGTGGGCAGTACTTC

abundance: .
v_gene: TRBV12-3/TRBV12-4
j_gene: TRBJ2-3
d_gene: .
CDR3aa: CASLQDAVTDTQYF
CDR3nt: TGTGCCAGCCTCCAGGACGCGGTCACAGATACGCAGTATTTT

abundance: many
v_gene: TRBV28
j_gene: TRBJ2-1
d_gene: TRBD2
CDR3aa: CASTRTSGSGGEQFF
CDR3nt: TGTGCCAGCACCCGGACTAGCGGGAGTGGCGGTGAGCAGTTCTTC

abundance: many
v_gene: TRBV4-2
j_gene: TRBJ2-7
d_gene: TRBD1
CDR3aa: CASSQEQGPSYEQYF
CDR3nt: TGTGCCAGCAGCCAAGAACAGGGGCCTTCCTACGAGCAGTACTTC

abundance: many
v_gene: TRBV6-2/TRBV6-3
j_gene: TRBJ2-1
d_gene: TRBD2
CDR3aa: CASSYAGLGRRGSNNEQFF
CDR3nt: TGTGCCAGCAGTTACGCGGGACTAGGAAGGAGGGGGTCAAACAATGAGCAGTTCTTC

abundance: many
v_gene: TRBV7-3
j_gene: TRBJ2-1
d_gene: .
CDR3aa: CASSPQPNSYNEQFF
CDR3nt: TGTGCCAGCAGCCCCCAACCTAACTCCTACAATGAGCAGTTCTTC

abundance: .
v_gene: TRBV11-2
j_gene: TRBJ2-6
d_gene: .
CDR3aa: CASRPVRDSGANVLTF
CDR3nt: TGTGCCAGCAGACCAGTAAGGGACTCTGGGGCCAACGTCCTGACTTTC

abundance: .
v_gene: TRBV28
j_gene: TRBJ2-1
d_gene: .
CDR3aa: CASAGAGLDNEQFF
CDR3nt: TGTGCCAGCGCGGGGGCGGGATTAGACAATGAGCAGTTCTTC

abundance: few
v_gene: TRBV20-1
j_gene: TRBJ2-1
d_gene: TRBD2
CDR3aa: CSAKLGTSGPYEQFF
CDR3nt: TGCAGTGCCAAACTCGGGACTAGCGGACCATATGAGCAGTTCTTC

abundance: many
v_gene: TRBV11-2
j_gene: TRBJ2-2
d_gene: TRBD1
CDR3aa: CASSLAILGTGGTGELFF
CDR3nt: TGTGCCAGCAGCTTAGCTATACTGGGGACAGGTGGGACCGGGGAGCTGTTTTTT

abundance: .
v_gene: TRBV5-4
j_gene: TRBJ2-5
d_gene: .
CDR3aa: CASTPGLGQETQYF
CDR3nt: TGTGCCAGCACCCCGGGACTGGGTCAAGAGACCCAGTACTTC